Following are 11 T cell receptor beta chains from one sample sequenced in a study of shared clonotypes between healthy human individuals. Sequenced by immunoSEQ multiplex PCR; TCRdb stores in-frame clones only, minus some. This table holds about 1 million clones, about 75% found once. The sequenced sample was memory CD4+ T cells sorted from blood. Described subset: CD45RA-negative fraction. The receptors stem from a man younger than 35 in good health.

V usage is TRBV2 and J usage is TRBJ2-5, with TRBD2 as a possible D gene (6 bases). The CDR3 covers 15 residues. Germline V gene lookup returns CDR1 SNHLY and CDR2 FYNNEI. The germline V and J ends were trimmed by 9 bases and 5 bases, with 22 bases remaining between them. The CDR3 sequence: CASQPGLPPWETQYF. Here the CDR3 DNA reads TGTGCCAGTCAGCCGGGACTCCCCCCGTGGGAGACCCAGTACTTC. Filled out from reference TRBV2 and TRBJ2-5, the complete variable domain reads EPEVTQTPSHQVTQMGQEVILRCVPISNHLYFYWYRQILGQKVEFLVSFYNNEISEKSEIFDDQFSVERPDGSNFTLKIRSTKLEDSAMYFCASQPGLPPWETQYFGPGTRLLVL.

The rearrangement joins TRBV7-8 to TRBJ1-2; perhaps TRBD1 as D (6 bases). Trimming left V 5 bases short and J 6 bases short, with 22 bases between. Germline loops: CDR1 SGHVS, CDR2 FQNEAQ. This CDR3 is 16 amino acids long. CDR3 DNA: TGTGCCAGCAGCCCCAAACAGGGAGCCGCGGGTAATGGCTACACCTTC. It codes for CASSPKQGAAGNGYTF.

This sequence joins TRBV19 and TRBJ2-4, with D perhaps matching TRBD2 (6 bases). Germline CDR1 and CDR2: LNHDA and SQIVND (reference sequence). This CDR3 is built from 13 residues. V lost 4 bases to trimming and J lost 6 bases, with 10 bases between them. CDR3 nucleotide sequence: TGTGCCAGTAGTACGGCGGAGGGAAACATTCAGTACTTC. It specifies CASSTAEGNIQYF. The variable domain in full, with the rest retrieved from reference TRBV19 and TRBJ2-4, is DGGITQSPKYLFRKEGQNVTLSCEQNLNHDAMYWYRQDPGQGLRLIYYSQIVNDFQKGDIAEGYSVSREKKESFPLTVTSAQKNPTAFYLCASSTAEGNIQYFGAGTRLSVL.

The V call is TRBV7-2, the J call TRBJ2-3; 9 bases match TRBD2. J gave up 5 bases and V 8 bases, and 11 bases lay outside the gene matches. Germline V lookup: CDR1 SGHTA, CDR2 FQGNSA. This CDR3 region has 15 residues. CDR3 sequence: CASQAGLAMRDTQYF. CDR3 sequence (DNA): TGTGCCAGCCAAGCCGGACTAGCGATGAGAGATACGCAGTATTTT. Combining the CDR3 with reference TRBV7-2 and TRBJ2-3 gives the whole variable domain GAGVSQSPSNKVTEKGKDVELRCDPISGHTALYWYRQSLGQGLEFLIYFQGNSAPDKSGLPSDRFSAERTGGSVSTLTIQRTQQEDSAVYLCASQAGLAMRDTQYFGPGTRLTVL.

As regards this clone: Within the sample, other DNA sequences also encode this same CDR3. CDR3 in amino acids: CASSVGQYSNQPQHF. The CDR3 bases are TGTGCCAGCAGCGTCGGACAGTATAGCAATCAGCCCCAGCATTTT. The V call is TRBV2, the J call TRBJ1-5; a possible D gene is TRBD1 (6 bases). The CDR3 has 15 residues. Looked up from germline, CDR1 is SNHLY and CDR2 is FYNNEI. The V end lost 6 bases, the J end lost 0 bases, and 12 bases lay between the germline ends.

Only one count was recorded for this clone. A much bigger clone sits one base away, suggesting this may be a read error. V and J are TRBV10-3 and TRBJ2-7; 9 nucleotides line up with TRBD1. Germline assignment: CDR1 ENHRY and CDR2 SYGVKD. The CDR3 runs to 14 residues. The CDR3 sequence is CATGAGTGPYKQYF. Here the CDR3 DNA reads TGTGCCACCGGGGCGGGGACAGGGCCCTACAAGCAGTACTTC.

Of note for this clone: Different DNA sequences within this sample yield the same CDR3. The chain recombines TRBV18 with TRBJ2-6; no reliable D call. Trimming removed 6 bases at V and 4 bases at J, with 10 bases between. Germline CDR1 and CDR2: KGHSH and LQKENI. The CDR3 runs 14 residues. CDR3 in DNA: TGTGCCAGCTCGCCGGTACCAGGGGCCAACGTCCTGACTTTC. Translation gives CASSPVPGANVLTF.

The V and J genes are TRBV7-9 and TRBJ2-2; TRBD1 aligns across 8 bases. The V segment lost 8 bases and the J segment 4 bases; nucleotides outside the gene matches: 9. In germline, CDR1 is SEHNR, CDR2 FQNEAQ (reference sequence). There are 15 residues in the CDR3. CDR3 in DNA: TGTGCCAGCTTATTGGACAGGGCAAGCACCGGGGAGCTGTTTTTT. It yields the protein CASLLDRASTGELFF.

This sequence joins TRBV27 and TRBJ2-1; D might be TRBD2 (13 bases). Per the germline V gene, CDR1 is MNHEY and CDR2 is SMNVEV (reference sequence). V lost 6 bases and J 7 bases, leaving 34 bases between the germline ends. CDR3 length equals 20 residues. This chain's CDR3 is CASRGQGARGLAGAANEQFF. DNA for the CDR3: TGTGCCAGCAGGGGACAGGGGGCGCGTGGACTAGCGGGAGCAGCAAATGAGCAGTTCTTC.

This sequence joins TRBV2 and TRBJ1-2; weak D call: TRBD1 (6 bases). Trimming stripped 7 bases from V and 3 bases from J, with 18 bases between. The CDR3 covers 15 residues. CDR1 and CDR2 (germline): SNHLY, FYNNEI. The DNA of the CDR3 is TGTGCCAGCACCCCGGAGTCAAAGGGGGACTATGGCTACACCTTC. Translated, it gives CASTPESKGDYGYTF.

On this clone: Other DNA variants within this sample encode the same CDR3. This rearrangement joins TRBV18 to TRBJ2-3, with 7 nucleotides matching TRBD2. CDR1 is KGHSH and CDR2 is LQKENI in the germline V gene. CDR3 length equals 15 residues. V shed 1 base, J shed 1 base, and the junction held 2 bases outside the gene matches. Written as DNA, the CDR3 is TGTGCCAGCTCACCACTAGGGAGGGGCACAGATACGCAGTATTTT. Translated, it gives CASSPLGRGTDTQYF.